This TCR beta chain originates from a study of blood T cell repertoires in COVID-19. The V end was cut by 4 bases, the J end by 5 bases, with 9 bases between. Germline CDR1 is SGHRS and CDR2 is YFSETQ. CDR3 length: 12 residues. Some clones are missing from TCRdb's copy, which holds only in-frame ones; the method was immunoSEQ multiplex PCR. The table shows 150,000 to 200,000 clones, with 85% to 90% occurring only once. The source material was peripheral blood. J is TRBJ2-5 and V is TRBV5-1; D not certain. The sequence came from a human donor in a cohort sampled during active COVID-19. The CDR3 DNA follows: TGCGCCAGCAGCCCGTTCTCGGAGACCCAGTACTTC. The encoded protein is CASSPFSETQYF.